Sequencing of this TCR beta chain was carried out in a study of preoperative IRX-2 immunotherapy in early breast cancer. The CDR3 extends over 13 amino acids. CDR1 is SEHNR and CDR2 is FQNEAQ in the germline V gene (reference sequence). Deletions cut 4 bases from V and 3 bases from J, with 9 bases between. This clone was recorded a few times. Treatment here: preoperative locoregional IRX-2 cytokine immunotherapy. Preoperative locoregional IRX-2 cytokine immunotherapy was tested in the phase Ib source study. TCRdb's copy holds only in-frame clones and misses some; the assay was immunoSEQ multiplex PCR. The data hold 25,000 to 30,000 clones, with around 90% observed a single time.

Sample acquisition took place from a patient treated with IRX-2 immunotherapy. J is TRBJ1-1 and V is TRBV7-9, with D perhaps matching TRBD1 (5 bases). This sequence was found in a human donor with breast cancer. The CDR3 protein is CASSSLRDTEAFF. CDR3 sequence (DNA): TGTGCCAGCAGCTCTCTCAGGGACACTGAAGCTTTCTTT.